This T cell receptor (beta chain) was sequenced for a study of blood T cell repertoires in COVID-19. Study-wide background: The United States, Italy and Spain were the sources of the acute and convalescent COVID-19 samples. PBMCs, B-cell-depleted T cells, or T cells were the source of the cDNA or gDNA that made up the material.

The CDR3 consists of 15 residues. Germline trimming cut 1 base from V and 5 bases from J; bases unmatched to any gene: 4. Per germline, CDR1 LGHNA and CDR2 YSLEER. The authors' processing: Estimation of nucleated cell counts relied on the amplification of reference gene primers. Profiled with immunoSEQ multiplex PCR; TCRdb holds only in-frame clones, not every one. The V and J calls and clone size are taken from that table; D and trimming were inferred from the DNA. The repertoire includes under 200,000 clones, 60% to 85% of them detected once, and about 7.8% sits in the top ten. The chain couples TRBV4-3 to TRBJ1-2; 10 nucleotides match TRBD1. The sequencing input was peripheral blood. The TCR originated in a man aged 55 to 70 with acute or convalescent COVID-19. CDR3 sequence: CASSQGQGAWYGYTF. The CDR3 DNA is TGCGCCAGCAGCCAAGGACAGGGGGCCTGGTATGGCTACACCTTC.